This passage covers 17 T cell receptor beta chains from one sample sequenced in a study of blood T cell repertoires in COVID-19. Measured with immunoSEQ multiplex PCR; TCRdb has only the in-frame clones, and not every one. The table shows a few hundred thousand clones, with approximately 89% occurring only once. Specimen: peripheral blood. These receptors all stem from a woman in her fifties or sixties with acute or convalescent COVID-19.

The rearrangement links TRBV27 to TRBJ2-5, with TRBD1 as a possible D gene (6 bases). The V gene's germline CDR1 is MNHEY and CDR2 SMNVEV (reference sequence). This CDR3 is 14 amino acids long. Trimming left V 6 bases short and J 0 bases short, with 11 bases between. CDR3 in DNA: TGTGCCAGCAGGGACAGATACTACCAAGAGACCCAGTACTTC. The encoded protein is CASRDRYYQETQYF.

The CDR3: CASSHRVDTDTQYF. The DNA of the CDR3 is TGCGCCAGCAGCCACCGGGTCGACACAGATACGCAGTATTTT. The chain uses TRBV4-3 and TRBJ2-3; D is ambiguous. V dropped 3 bases and J dropped 2 bases, with 9 bases sitting between them. The CDR3 spans 14 residues. Per germline, CDR1 LGHNA and CDR2 YSLEER.

This clone occurred once. The V gene is TRBV28, the J gene TRBJ1-2, with D hard to call. V was shortened by 4 bases and J by 5 bases, with 14 bases between the two germline ends. This CDR3 region has 14 residues. Germline-derived CDR1 and CDR2 are MDHEN and SYDVKM. CDR3 nucleotide sequence: TGTGCCAGCAGTTCCCAAGCCCCAATTTATGGCTACACCTTC. It yields the protein CASSSQAPIYGYTF.

The rearrangement joins TRBV2 to TRBJ2-3; maybe TRBD2 (6 bases). CDR3 length: 13 amino acids. CDR1 is SNHLY and CDR2 is FYNNEI in the germline V gene. Trimming shortened V by 0 bases and J by 6 bases, and 7 bases separated the two germline ends. The CDR3 protein is CASSEAGGDTQYF. The DNA of the CDR3 is TGTGCCAGCAGTGAAGCTGGGGGGGATACGCAGTATTTT.

The rearrangement links TRBV7-9 to TRBJ1-2, with no clear D. This CDR3 region has 16 residues. CDR1 SEHNR and CDR2 FQNEAQ come from the germline V gene (reference sequence). V was pared by 7 bases and J by 2 bases, with 20 bases between. This CDR3 reads CASTESQANSNYGYTF. CDR3 coding DNA: TGTGCCAGCACCGAGAGTCAGGCAAACTCAAACTATGGCTACACCTTC. Full variable domain (outside the CDR3, taken from reference TRBV7-9 and TRBJ1-2): DTGVSQNPRHKITKRGQNVTFRCDPISEHNRLYWYRQTLGQGPEFLTYFQNEAQLEKSRLLSDRFSAERPKGSFSTLEIQRTEQGDSAMYLCASTESQANSNYGYTFGSGTRLTVV.

A single count supports this clone. The chain joins TRBV7-9 to TRBJ2-5; 9 bases match TRBD2. Germline V lookup: CDR1 SEHNR, CDR2 FQNEAQ (reference sequence). J was trimmed by 4 bases and V by 3 bases; bases with no gene match: 9. The CDR3 is 16 amino acids. This CDR3 reads CASSFLAGSGGETQYF. CDR3 coding DNA: TGTGCCAGCAGCTTTCTAGCGGGGTCGGGCGGAGAGACCCAGTACTTC.

This clone was counted only a few times. The chain combines TRBV6-5 with TRBJ2-3, with TRBD1 matching 7 bases. Trimming took 6 bases from V and 1 from J; bases not matched to a gene: 7. The CDR3 is 15 amino acids. Germline V gene lookup returns CDR1 MNHEY and CDR2 SVGAGI. The CDR3 reads CASRLQGFRTDTQYF. CDR3 nucleotide sequence: TGTGCCAGCAGGCTACAGGGGTTTCGCACAGATACGCAGTATTTT.

This clone was recorded at least ten times. Other nucleotide sequences in the sample specify the same CDR3. The V gene is TRBV7-2, the J gene TRBJ2-7, with no clear D. V was shortened by 1 base and J by 2 bases, with 9 bases between the two germline ends. This CDR3 is built from 14 residues. In germline, CDR1 is SGHTA, CDR2 FQGNSA. The CDR3 sequence is CASSLVSRTYEQYF. The CDR3, as DNA: TGTGCCAGCAGCTTAGTCTCCAGGACCTACGAGCAGTACTTC. Complete variable domain (other parts from reference TRBV7-2 and TRBJ2-7): GAGVSQSPSNKVTEKGKDVELRCDPISGHTALYWYRQSLGQGLEFLIYFQGNSAPDKSGLPSDRFSAERTGGSVSTLTIQRTQQEDSAVYLCASSLVSRTYEQYFGPGTRLTVT.

The chain uses TRBV28 and TRBJ1-1, with D possibly matching TRBD1 (6 bases). Trimming removed 8 bases at V and 0 bases at J, with 19 bases between. Germline loops: CDR1 MDHEN, CDR2 SYDVKM. CDR3 length: 16 residues. This CDR3 reads CASLTRRQAMNTEAFF. CDR3 in DNA: TGTGCCAGCCTTACTAGGAGACAGGCCATGAACACTGAAGCTTTCTTT.

This clone has just one count. This sequence joins TRBV10-3 and TRBJ2-4; weak D call: TRBD1 (5 bases). Germline loops: CDR1 ENHRY, CDR2 SYGVKD. The CDR3 is 16 amino acids. Trimming left V 2 bases short and J 0 bases short, with 11 bases between. The CDR3 nucleotides read TGTGCCATCAGTGAGGGACGGACACTAGCCAAAAACATTCAGTACTTC. Residues: CAISEGRTLAKNIQYF.

This chain links TRBV27 with TRBJ1-1, with unresolved D. There are 14 residues in the CDR3. The V and J ends lost 5 bases and 6 bases respectively, with 16 bases between them. Germline loops: CDR1 MNHEY, CDR2 SMNVEV (reference sequence). As DNA, the CDR3 is TGTGCCAGCAGTCCCTTTCAGTGGGGAGCTGAAGCTTTCTTT. Translation: CASSPFQWGAEAFF.

V and J are TRBV7-3 and TRBJ1-1; D is unresolved. The CDR3 is 13 amino acids. From germline, CDR1 is SGHTA and CDR2 FQGTGA. Trimming removed 5 bases at V and 4 bases at J, with 11 bases between. The chain's CDR3 is CASSTLEGTEAFF. The CDR3 DNA reads as TGTGCCAGCAGCACCCTAGAGGGCACTGAAGCTTTCTTT.

The chain recombines TRBV13 with TRBJ1-2; the match to TRBD1 covers 10 bases. This CDR3 is 13 amino acids long. In germline, CDR1 is PRHDT, CDR2 FYEKMQ (reference sequence). Germline trimming cut 2 bases from V and 11 bases from J; bases unmatched to any gene: 5. The CDR3 bases are TGTGCCAGCAGCTTAAGGACAGGGGGGAGGTACACCTTC. It yields the protein CASSLRTGGRYTF.

This clone is a singleton in its sample. CDR3 coding DNA: TGTGCCAGCAGCTTACTACAGGGCTCTGGGGCCAACGTCCTGACTTTC. This gives the protein CASSLLQGSGANVLTF. The chain employs TRBV5-6 and TRBJ2-6; TRBD1 might be the D (6 bases). The CDR3 loop spans 16 amino acids. Germline-derived CDR1 and CDR2 are SGHDT and YYEEEE. Trimming cost V 2 bases and J 0 bases, with 9 bases left between them.

The J gene is TRBJ1-1, the V gene TRBV9; D remains ambiguous. The CDR3 length is 14 residues. CDR1 is SGDLS, CDR2 YYNGEE, per germline. Trimming left V 0 bases short and J 5 bases short, with 11 bases between. Written as DNA, the CDR3 is TGTGCCAGCAGCGTAGTTCGTGCGGGGACTGAAGCTTTCTTT. Amino acid sequence: CASSVVRAGTEAFF.

The chain employs TRBV3-1 (or the pseudogene TRBV3-2) and TRBJ2-5; TRBD2 matches at 9 bases. The CDR3 is made up of 17 amino acids. The germline gives CDR1 LGHDT, CDR2 YNNKEL (reference sequence). V lost 5 bases, J lost 5 bases, and 15 bases stayed unmatched. CDR3: CASSSRGSGSEGETQYF. DNA of the CDR3: TGTGCCAGCAGCTCACGGGGTAGCGGGAGTGAAGGTGAGACCCAGTACTTC.

V is TRBV7-9 and J is TRBJ1-2; D is possibly TRBD1 (5 bases). CDR1 is SEHNR and CDR2 is FQNEAQ in the germline V gene (reference sequence). The ends were cut back, 2 bases at V and 3 bases at J, with 10 bases in the middle. The CDR3 is made up of 14 amino acids. The CDR3 DNA sequence: TGTGCCAGCAGCTTACGGGCAGGGCACTATGGCTACACCTTC. This codes for CASSLRAGHYGYTF. The full variable domain, its missing parts supplied by reference TRBV7-9 and TRBJ1-2, is DTGVSQNPRHKITKRGQNVTFRCDPISEHNRLYWYRQTLGQGPEFLTYFQNEAQLEKSRLLSDRFSAERPKGSFSTLEIQRTEQGDSAMYLCASSLRAGHYGYTFGSGTRLTVV.